Sequencing of this TCR beta chain was carried out in a study of T cells in Graves' hyperthyroidism and ophthalmopathy. Study findings and constraints: A 13 V-J signature model discriminated ophthalmopathy versus stable hyperthyroidism. Progression to ophthalmopathy was predicted a median of about six months early.

Researchers amplified the TCR beta CDR3 regions from RNA transcripts. During a first-round RT-PCR of the TCR CDR3, the HTBI primer set was used. TCRdb reanalysed the multiplex PCR reads using MiXCR and keeps one entry per CDR3 protein. The repertoire holds fewer than 550,000 distinct CDR3 sequences, with about 24% as singletons. Comments on this clonotype: As yet, its antigen is unknown.

Germline assignment: CDR1 SGHTA and CDR2 FQGNSA. The germline V and J ends were trimmed by 4 bases and 3 bases, with 12 bases remaining between them. CDR3 length: 14 amino acids. The chain is built from TRBV7-2 and TRBJ1-2; possibly TRBD1 for D (6 bases). The sample comprised blood. The sequence derives from a woman in her thirties with Graves' ophthalmopathy. The CDR3 spells CASSWIRGDYGYTF. The CDR3 DNA is TGTGCCAGCAGCTGGATCAGGGGTGACTATGGCTACACCTTC. Using reference TRBV7-2 and TRBJ1-2 for the parts outside the CDR3, the full variable domain is GAGVSQSPSNKVTEKGKDVELRCDPISGHTALYWYRQSLGQGLEFLIYFQGNSAPDKSGLPSDRFSAERTGGSVSTLTIQRTQQEDSAVYLCASSWIRGDYGYTFGSGTRLTVV.